This entry lists 32 T cell receptor beta chains sequenced from one sample in a study of PD-L1 blockade in urothelial cancer (dated by TCRdb to about 2017). The time point label for this specimen denotes: pretreatment peripheral blood. Library preparation used the immunoSEQ multiplex PCR assay. TCRdb carries this immuneACCESS record with in-frame sequences only. Its versions omit some clonotypes, under half of them owing to an unresolved V gene in the studies checked, with the rest unexplained. The sample table lists 75,000 to 95,000 clones, about 85% of them with a count of one. The ten largest clones take up about 7.4% of the sample. The sequencing used PBMCs, collected around atezolizumab (anti-PD-L1) treatment. These receptors came from a middle-aged man with urothelial cancer.

The chain uses TRBV28 and TRBJ1-5; a possible D gene is TRBD1 (5 bases). Between the trimmed V and J ends, which lost 8 bases and 4 bases, there was a span of 12 bases. In germline, CDR1 is MDHEN, CDR2 SYDVKM. This CDR3 region has 13 residues. The CDR3 region has the DNA TGTGCCAGCCGGCCGGGGGGGAATCAGCCCCAGCATTTT. Residues: CASRPGGNQPQHF.

In DNA form, the CDR3 reads TGCAGCGTTGGACTAGCGGGAGAGTCCTCAAGGGCCTCGCTATACAATGAGCAGTTCTTC. It translates to CSVGLAGESSRASLYNEQFF. The chain couples TRBV29-1 to TRBJ2-1; 12 bases are shared with TRBD2. J was trimmed by 4 bases and V by 4 bases; bases with no gene match: 20. Germline CDR1 is SQVTM and CDR2 is ANQGSEA. The CDR3 runs to 20 residues.

The J gene is TRBJ2-5, the V gene TRBV15; 7 bases line up with TRBD1. Germline V gene lookup returns CDR1 LNHNV and CDR2 YYDKDF (reference sequence). CDR3 length: 13 amino acids. V dropped 11 bases and J dropped 3; count of bases not matched to a gene: 9. CDR3 amino acids: CAAQTGTEETQYF. The CDR3 nucleotides read TGTGCCGCGCAGACCGGGACAGAAGAGACCCAGTACTTC.

This chain uses TRBV7-2 with TRBJ2-3, with D perhaps matching TRBD2 (5 bases). Trimming pared 2 bases from V and 2 bases from J, leaving 11 bases between. Germline lookup yields CDR1 SGHTA and CDR2 FQGNSA. CDR3 size: 15 residues. DNA for the CDR3: TGTGCCAGCAGCTTAATCCCCCGGGACACAGATACGCAGTATTTT. Translation: CASSLIPRDTDTQYF.

The chain joins TRBV28 to TRBJ1-1; D may be TRBD1 (5 bases). The length of the CDR3 is 14 residues. The ends were cut back, 2 bases at V and 0 bases at J, with 7 bases in the middle. Germline V gene lookup returns CDR1 MDHEN and CDR2 SYDVKM. CDR3 DNA: TGTGCCAGCAGTTTACAGGGTATGAACACTGAAGCTTTCTTT. Amino acids: CASSLQGMNTEAFF.

In this sample, this clone turned up a few times. The chain carries TRBV19 and TRBJ1-1; TRBD1 aligns across 7 bases. V lost 5 bases and J lost 2; bases outside the gene matches: 8. Per germline, CDR1 LNHDA and CDR2 SQIVND (reference sequence). The CDR3 sequence is 15 residues long. This chain's CDR3 is CASSPDRRSNTEAFF. The CDR3 coding sequence is TGTGCCAGTAGTCCGGACAGGAGATCTAACACTGAAGCTTTCTTT.

This chain uses TRBV11-3 with TRBJ2-2, with D uncertain. Germline V gene lookup returns CDR1 SGHNT and CDR2 YENEEA. The length of the CDR3 is 13 residues. Trimming cost V 0 bases and J 7 bases, with 6 bases left between them. CDR3 sequence (DNA): TGTGCCAGCAGCTTAGATCAGTTCGGGGAGCTGTTTTTT. Amino acids: CASSLDQFGELFF.

The V and J genes are TRBV5-1 and TRBJ2-7; no reliable D call. Per the germline V gene, CDR1 is SGHRS and CDR2 is YFSETQ. Trimming removed 2 bases from V and 0 bases from J, with 9 bases in between. The CDR3 is 14 residues long. The CDR3 is CASSLGANSYEQYF. In DNA form, the CDR3 reads TGCGCCAGCAGCTTAGGAGCCAACTCCTACGAGCAGTACTTC.

This chain's CDR3 is CASSDRGRYQPQHF. In DNA, the CDR3 is TGTGCCAGTAGTGACAGGGGGCGTTATCAGCCCCAGCATTTT. V and J are TRBV19 and TRBJ1-5, with TRBD1 identical over 10 bases. In germline, CDR1 is LNHDA, CDR2 SQIVND (reference sequence). The CDR3 sequence is 14 residues long. J was trimmed by 5 bases and V by 5 bases; bases with no gene match: 3.

V and J are TRBV27 and TRBJ1-1; 8 nucleotides agree with TRBD1. J was trimmed by 10 bases and V by 6 bases; bases with no gene match: 13. The CDR3 spans 14 residues. Germline V gene sequence: CDR1 MNHEY, CDR2 SMNVEV (reference sequence). CDR3 sequence (DNA): TGTGCCAGCAGAGCCTTATCGTCCGGACAGGGAGCTTTCTTT. It yields the protein CASRALSSGQGAFF.

This clone was seen just once. This chain joins TRBV18 and TRBJ2-1; D is possibly TRBD1 (5 bases). The germline CDR1 and CDR2 sequences are KGHSH and LQKENI. CDR3 length: 16 residues. The ends were cut back, 3 bases at V and 4 bases at J, with 16 bases in the middle. CDR3 amino acids: CASSPDSANRYNEQFF. The CDR3 nucleotides are TGTGCCAGCTCACCTGACAGCGCCAACCGATACAATGAGCAGTTCTTC.

The chain has TRBV6-1 and TRBJ2-1; 7 nucleotides align to TRBD2. Germline V lookup: CDR1 MNHNS, CDR2 SASEGT. The CDR3 is 14 amino acids. Germline trimming cut 6 bases from V and 7 bases from J; bases unmatched to any gene: 9. The CDR3 bases are TGTGCCAGCAGGCCAGCGGGGCAGGGTAATGAGCAGTTCTTC. It specifies CASRPAGQGNEQFF.

The chain recombines TRBV6-1 with TRBJ2-1; no firm D call. Germline V gene data show CDR1 as MNHNS and CDR2 as SASEGT. V was trimmed by 5 bases and J by 7 bases, leaving 3 bases between them. The CDR3 totals 10 residues. The DNA for the CDR3 is TGTGCCAGCAGTTCTAATGAGCAGTTCTTC. It encodes CASSSNEQFF.

In DNA, the CDR3 is TGCGCCAGCAGTGCTACCCCCGGGACAGGGGAGGGCTACACCTTC. This gives the protein CASSATPGTGEGYTF. The chain carries TRBV4-1 and TRBJ1-2; 10 nucleotides line up with TRBD1. This CDR3 spans 15 amino acids. Looked up from germline, CDR1 is MGHRA and CDR2 is YSYEKL. V lost 6 bases to trimming and J lost 8 bases; unmatched junction nucleotides: 12.

This clone was counted a few times. The V gene is TRBV6-1, the J gene TRBJ1-1; D is ambiguous. Germline V lookup: CDR1 MNHNS, CDR2 SASEGT. V was cut by 6 bases and J by 11 bases, with 16 bases left in between. There are 12 residues in the CDR3. In DNA, the CDR3 is TGTGCCAGCAGCCAGTCCTTCGAGCGGGCTTTCTTT. Encoded protein: CASSQSFERAFF.

The V call is TRBV2, the J call TRBJ2-1; 12 positions match TRBD2. There are 15 residues in the CDR3. In germline, CDR1 is SNHLY, CDR2 FYNNEI. Germline trimming cut 5 bases from V and 9 bases from J; bases unmatched to any gene: 8. CDR3 loop: CASSSASGRGGEQFF. DNA of the CDR3: TGTGCCAGCAGTTCCGCTAGCGGGAGGGGCGGTGAGCAGTTCTTC.

In this sample, this clone turned up a few times. The V gene is TRBV4-1, the J gene TRBJ1-2, with D possibly TRBD1 on 5 matching bases. This CDR3 region has 14 residues. Germline loops: CDR1 MGHRA, CDR2 YSYEKL. Trimming took 1 base from V and 7 from J, leaving 13 bases between them. In DNA form, the CDR3 reads TGCGCCAGCAGCCAAGGGGGGGGGATTGGTGGCTACACCTTC. Translating gives CASSQGGGIGGYTF.

The chain has TRBV7-9 and TRBJ1-2, with D uncertain. The V gene's germline CDR1 is SEHNR and CDR2 FQNEAQ (reference sequence). V gave up 5 bases and J gave up 4 bases, with 8 bases separating them. This CDR3 spans 12 amino acids. This CDR3 reads CASSPHSYGYTF. The CDR3, as DNA: TGTGCCAGCAGCCCCCACAGCTATGGCTACACCTTC.

The V gene is TRBV19, the J gene TRBJ1-5; TRBD1 matches 9 bases. This CDR3 has 15 residues. Germline V gene lookup returns CDR1 LNHDA and CDR2 SQIVND (reference sequence). Losses at the gene ends were 5 bases for V and 7 bases for J; bases not matched to a gene: 9. CDR3 amino acids: CASSGQDRGEQPQHF. The DNA of the CDR3 is TGTGCCAGTAGTGGGCAGGACAGGGGAGAGCAGCCCCAGCATTTT.

The chain is built from TRBV28 and TRBJ2-1; D might be TRBD2 (5 bases). The CDR3 loop spans 14 amino acids. CDR1 and CDR2 from the germline V gene are MDHEN and SYDVKM. V shed 1 base and J shed 15 bases, with 19 bases lying between them. The CDR3 bases are TGTGCCAGCAGTTTATTGCCCCCCCTCGGGATGCCGTTCTTC. Encoded protein: CASSLLPPLGMPFF.

This clone was seen only a few times. The chain combines TRBV6-1 with TRBJ1-1; D unclear. Germline values: CDR1 MNHNS, CDR2 SASEGT. The CDR3 has 14 residues. Trimming removed 7 bases at V and 3 bases at J, with 15 bases between. CDR3 residues: CASKRLRSDTEAFF. CDR3 in DNA: TGTGCCAGCAAGCGATTAAGGTCGGACACTGAAGCTTTCTTT.

V and J are TRBV7-6 and TRBJ1-4; weak D call: TRBD1 (5 bases). CDR3 size: 15 residues. With 5 bases removed from V and 0 bases from J, the gap between germline ends came to 10 bases. The germline CDR1 and CDR2 sequences are SGHVS and FNYEAQ. The CDR3 loop reads CASSPLQATNEKLFF. The DNA of the CDR3 is TGTGCCAGCAGCCCGTTACAGGCAACTAATGAAAAACTGTTTTTT.

This chain connects TRBV6-4 to TRBJ2-1, with D tentatively TRBD2 (5 bases). Per germline, CDR1 MRHNA and CDR2 SNTAGT. There are 15 residues in the CDR3. V shed 4 bases and J shed 0 bases, with 10 bases lying between them. The CDR3 is CASSVEGSSYNEQFF. CDR3 DNA: TGTGCCAGCAGTGTTGAGGGAAGCTCCTACAATGAGCAGTTCTTC.

The chain employs TRBV18 and TRBJ2-7; tentatively, D is TRBD2 (6 bases). The CDR3 has 13 amino acids. Germline assignment: CDR1 KGHSH and CDR2 LQKENI. The V and J ends lost 3 bases and 2 bases respectively, with 8 bases between them. CDR3 bases: TGTGCCAGCTCACCGACTAGGGCCTACGAGCAGTACTTC. Translation gives CASSPTRAYEQYF.

The J gene is TRBJ2-1, the V gene TRBV9; maybe TRBD2 (5 bases). Per the germline V gene, CDR1 is SGDLS and CDR2 is YYNGEE. Trimming took 0 bases from V and 9 from J, leaving 16 bases between them. The CDR3 is 15 residues long. The CDR3 here is CASSVASGNPSEQFF. As DNA, the CDR3 is TGTGCCAGCAGCGTAGCTTCGGGGAACCCCAGTGAGCAGTTCTTC.

The chain links TRBV4-1 to TRBJ1-1; 8 bases map to TRBD1. Per the germline V gene, CDR1 is MGHRA and CDR2 is YSYEKL. CDR3 length equals 13 residues. Losses at the gene ends were 2 bases for V and 11 bases for J; bases not matched to a gene: 7. The CDR3 loop is CASSQSLDREAFF. CDR3 nucleotides: TGCGCCAGCAGCCAAAGTTTGGACAGGGAGGCTTTCTTT.

The chain combines TRBV7-9 with TRBJ1-1, with TRBD1 identical over 9 bases. J was trimmed by 0 bases and V by 4 bases; bases with no gene match: 9. The CDR3 extends over 17 amino acids. Germline lookup yields CDR1 SEHNR and CDR2 FQNEAQ (reference sequence). The CDR3 loop is CASSSGQGHLLNTEAFF. In nucleotides, the CDR3 is TGTGCCAGCAGCTCCGGACAGGGGCACCTATTGAACACTGAAGCTTTCTTT.

The chain has TRBV11-2 and TRBJ2-1; 8 nucleotides agree with TRBD2. The CDR3 is 16 amino acids. V gave up 4 bases and J gave up 0 bases; unmatched junction bases: 5. Germline assignment: CDR1 SGHAT and CDR2 FQNNGV. Here the CDR3 DNA reads TGTGCCAGCAGCTCTCTCCTAGCGGGCTCCTACAATGAGCAGTTCTTC. Its translation is CASSSLLAGSYNEQFF. Complete variable domain (other parts from reference TRBV11-2 and TRBJ2-1): EAGVAQSPRYKIIEKRQSVAFWCNPISGHATLYWYQQILGQGPKLLIQFQNNGVVDDSQLPKDRFSAERLKGVDSTLKIQPAKLEDSAVYLCASSSLLAGSYNEQFFGPGTRLTVL.

The chain uses TRBV5-1 and TRBJ2-7; tentatively, D is TRBD1 (5 bases). Trimming cost V 0 bases and J 2 bases, with 12 bases left between them. This CDR3 spans 15 amino acids. CDR1 is SGHRS, CDR2 YFSETQ, per germline. The CDR3 region is CASSLVQGTPYEQYF. In DNA, the CDR3 is TGCGCCAGCAGCTTGGTCCAGGGCACCCCCTACGAGCAGTACTTC. The full variable domain, with the rest looked up from reference TRBV5-1 and TRBJ2-7, is KAGVTQTPRYLIKTRGQQVTLSCSPISGHRSVSWYQQTPGQGLQFLFEYFSETQRNKGNFPGRFSGRQFSNSRSEMNVSTLELGDSALYLCASSLVQGTPYEQYFGPGTRLTVT.

This rearrangement joins TRBV5-1 to TRBJ1-4; D perhaps matches TRBD1 (6 bases). Germline V gene lookup returns CDR1 SGHRS and CDR2 YFSETQ. This CDR3 is 14 amino acids long. V gave up 1 base and J gave up 10 bases, with 14 bases separating them. This CDR3 reads CASSLRQAGAKLFF. In DNA, the CDR3 is TGCGCCAGCAGCTTGAGACAGGCTGGGGCAAAACTGTTTTTT.

The genes are TRBV5-6 and TRBJ2-1; 7 nucleotides agree with TRBD1. The V and J ends lost 6 bases and 2 bases, in that order; junction bases with no gene match: 8. The CDR3 has 15 residues. CDR1 is SGHDT, CDR2 YYEEEE, per germline. CDR3: CASILTGTAYNEQFF. The DNA for the CDR3 is TGTGCCAGCATTTTAACCGGGACAGCCTACAATGAGCAGTTCTTC. The full variable domain, in which reference TRBV5-6 and TRBJ2-1 provide the parts outside the CDR3, is DAGVTQSPTHLIKTRGQQVTLRCSPKSGHDTVSWYQQALGQGPQFIFQYYEEEERQRGNFPDRFSGHQFPNYSSELNVNALLLGDSALYLCASILTGTAYNEQFFGPGTRLTVL.

The chain links TRBV19 to TRBJ2-5, with TRBD2 matching over 8 bases. The germline V gene encodes CDR1 LNHDA and CDR2 SQIVND (reference sequence). V was clipped by 9 bases and J by 5 bases; unmatched bases: 8. This CDR3 has 13 amino acids. The CDR3 DNA sequence: TGTGCCAGCGGGGGGGGCGCAGGGGAGACCCAGTACTTC. This sequence encodes CASGGGAGETQYF. Looking up the rest from reference TRBV19 and TRBJ2-5 gives the full variable domain: DGGITQSPKYLFRKEGQNVTLSCEQNLNHDAMYWYRQDPGQGLRLIYYSQIVNDFQKGDIAEGYSVSREKKESFPLTVTSAQKNPTAFYLCASGGGAGETQYFGPGTRLLVL.